A selection of T cell receptor beta chains follows, all from one sample in a study of blood T cell repertoires in COVID-19. Sequencing was performed with immunoSEQ multiplex PCR; in TCRdb, only in-frame clones are kept and a portion is missing. The table includes about 250,000 clones, more than 70% detected once. Sequencing input: peripheral blood. The receptors were gathered from a woman aged 80 or over with COVID-19, enrolled during active disease. Both conserved end residues are part of each CDR3. A D gene is named only where the DNA matches it firmly. The size entry is marked missing in some rows and otherwise reads once, few, many or a size class.

NA	TRBV21-1	NA	TRBJ2-3	TGTGCCAGCAGCAACCCAGCGGGGGAGCTAAACGCTAGCACAGATACGCAGTATTTT	CASSNPAGELNASTDTQYF
TRBD1	TRBV9	NA	TRBJ1-3	TGTGCCAGCAGCGTAGGTAGGACAGGGTCTCAAAACACCATATATTTT	CASSVGRTGSQNTIYF
NA	TRBV27	NA	TRBJ1-3	TGTGCCAGCGGGGGGACCCCCTCTGGAAACACCATATATTTT	CASGGTPSGNTIYF
NA	TRBV6-1	NA	TRBJ1-4	TGTGCCAGCAGTGAAGCGCGAGGGTGGGAAAAACTGTTTTTT	CASSEARGWEKLFF
NA	TRBV20-1	NA	TRBJ2-3	TGCAGTGCTAGTTTGAGCTTGTCCTCAGATACGCAGTATTTT	CSASLSLSSDTQYF
TRBD1	TRBV2	NA	TRBJ1-4	TGTGCCAGCCAAGTCACAGGGGTTAATGAAAAACTGTTTTTT	CASQVTGVNEKLFF
TRBD1	TRBV30	NA	TRBJ1-2	TGTGCCTGGAGCGTCACAGGGGGTCGGTATGGCTACACCTTC	CAWSVTGGRYGYTF
NA	TRBV21-1	NA	TRBJ2-7	TGTGCCGTCCATGGAACGGGACAGGGTTCCTACGAGCAGTACTTC	CAVHGTGQGSYEQYF
NA	TRBV5-1	NA	TRBJ1-3	TGCGCCAGCCGCGGGGGGGCTGGAAACACCATATATTTT	CASRGGAGNTIYF
TRBD1	TRBV9	NA	TRBJ2-7	TGTGCCAGCAGCGTAGACGACAGGGGCTTTTACGAGCAGTACTTC	CASSVDDRGFYEQYF
NA	TRBV19	NA	TRBJ1-2	TGTGCCAGTAGTATGGGCTCAATCGGGATTTATGGCTACACCTTC	CASSMGSIGIYGYTF
NA	TRBV10-3	NA	TRBJ1-2	TGTGCCATCAGTGAGTCGAGCTATGGCTACACCTTC	CAISESSYGYTF
NA	TRBV6-5	NA	TRBJ1-2	TGTGCCAGCAGCATACAGGGAATAGTGGATGGCTACACCTTC	CASSIQGIVDGYTF
NA	TRBV5-5	NA	TRBJ2-2	TGTGCCAGCAGCTTGGGGCTAGACACCGGGGAGCTGTTTTTT	CASSLGLDTGELFF
TRBD1	TRBV19	NA	TRBJ1-4	TGTGCCAGTAGTAGACAATCGGGGACAGATGAAAAACTGTTTTTT	CASSRQSGTDEKLFF
TRBD1	TRBV5-4	NA	TRBJ1-1	TGTGCCAGCCTACAGGGGGCAGGGGACACTGAAGCTTTCTTT	CASLQGAGDTEAFF
TRBD1	TRBV25-1	few	TRBJ2-1	TGTGCCAGCAGTGTACCGGGACAGGGGGCTTCGCGGTTCTTC	CASSVPGQGASRFF
TRBD1	TRBV7-9	NA	TRBJ1-2	TGTGCCAGCAGCTCCCGGGGGACAGGCGGCGGCTACACCTTC	CASSSRGTGGGYTF
NA	TRBV27	NA	TRBJ2-7	TGTGCCAGCAGTTTATCGGTTTTTTCTACGGAGCAGTACTTC	CASSLSVFSTEQYF
NA	TRBV3-1/TRBV3-2	NA	TRBJ2-1	TGTGCCAGCAGCCAAGTCCAGGTTGGGTACCGTGAGCAGTTCTTC	CASSQVQVGYREQFF
NA	TRBV6-5	once	TRBJ1-1	TGTGCCAGCAAAATGGCGGGGGGCACTGAAGCTTTCTTT	CASKMAGGTEAFF
NA	TRBV9	NA	TRBJ1-6	TGTGCCAGCAGCTTTAGCCCCGAGGGTAATTCACCCCTCCACTTT	CASSFSPEGNSPLHF
NA	TRBV3-1/TRBV3-2	NA	TRBJ1-2	TGTGCCAGCAGCCAAGGAAGTAGGCACTACCCAGGGGAGCGAGGTTATGGCTACACCTTC	CASSQGSRHYPGERGYGYTF
TRBD2	TRBV6-2/TRBV6-3	NA	TRBJ2-1	TGTGCCAGCAGTTACTCGAAGTTTGCTAGCGGGGGTAATGAGCAGTTCTTC	CASSYSKFASGGNEQFF
NA	TRBV5-1	NA	TRBJ2-1	TGCGCCAGCAGCTTGGACGGGGTGGGCGCGAATGAGCAGTTCTTC	CASSLDGVGANEQFF
NA	TRBV27	NA	TRBJ1-1	TGTGCCAGCAGTATCCGGTGGGGCGGGAATACTGAAGCTTTCTTT	CASSIRWGGNTEAFF
TRBD2	TRBV12-5	NA	TRBJ2-7	TGTGCTAGTGGTTTCCGAGCTAGCGGGGGTCCCTCCTACGAGCAGTACTTC	CASGFRASGGPSYEQYF
TRBD2	TRBV5-4	NA	TRBJ2-1	TGTGCCAGCAGGTTAGCGGGGGGCCAGGTTGAGCAGTTCTTC	CASRLAGGQVEQFF
NA	TRBV19	NA	TRBJ2-4	TGTGCCAGTAGCCTTTTTTTCAGCGGACAGATCGAAGCCAAAAACATTCAGTACTTC	CASSLFFSGQIEAKNIQYF
NA	TRBV18	many	TRBJ1-3	TGTGCCAGCTCACCACCGGACTTGTCTGGAAACACCATATATTTT	CASSPPDLSGNTIYF
NA	TRBV7-2	NA	TRBJ2-3	TGTGCCAGCAGCTTAGGGGCCAGCACAGATACGCAGTATTTT	CASSLGASTDTQYF
TRBD1	TRBV7-9	NA	TRBJ1-1	TGTGCCAGCAGCCCCGACAGGGAAACTTTCTTT	CASSPDRETFF
TRBD2	TRBV6-1	NA	TRBJ2-4	TGTGCCAGCAGTGGTCAAAGGCAGCGGGGTAAGGTTGACATTCAGTACTTC	CASSGQRQRGKVDIQYF
TRBD1	TRBV10-3	NA	TRBJ1-2	TGTGCCATCAGTCCGACAGGGCAAGACTATGGCTACACCTTC	CAISPTGQDYGYTF
TRBD1	TRBV24-1	NA	TRBJ2-1	TGTGCCACCAGTGACCAAGGACAGGGGAAGGAAAATGAGCAGTTCTTC	CATSDQGQGKENEQFF
TRBD1	TRBV6-5	NA	TRBJ1-4	TGTGCCAGCAGTCCACGACAGGGTTCTAATGAAAAACTGTTTTTT	CASSPRQGSNEKLFF
TRBD1	TRBV7-2	NA	TRBJ1-4	TGTGCCAGCAGCACGGGACAGCAAAATGAAAAACTGTTTTTT	CASSTGQQNEKLFF
NA	TRBV7-9	NA	TRBJ2-6	TGTGCCAGCACCAAGACAGGAACTTTTGGGGCCAACGTCCTGACTTTC	CASTKTGTFGANVLTF
NA	TRBV7-9	NA	TRBJ1-1	TGTGCCAGCAGCCCCCGTGTCGTTTCGGGAAAAGCTTTCTTT	CASSPRVVSGKAFF
TRBD1	TRBV7-2	NA	TRBJ2-3	TGTGCCAGCAGCTTAGGGCGTGGGCAGGGGGCCCCAGATACGCAGTATTTT	CASSLGRGQGAPDTQYF
NA	TRBV19	NA	TRBJ1-5	TGTGCCAGTAGTATGGGTCGGACAATGAATAGCAATCAGCCCCAGCATTTT	CASSMGRTMNSNQPQHF
TRBD1	TRBV3-1/TRBV3-2	NA	TRBJ1-2	TGTGCCAGCAGCCAAACAGGGGTTTATGGCTACACCTTC	CASSQTGVYGYTF
NA	TRBV19	once	TRBJ1-1	TGTGCCAGTAGTATGGGCCCCGAAGCTTTCTTT	CASSMGPEAFF
NA	TRBV4-1	many	TRBJ1-5	TGCGCCAGCAGCCCCACAATTCTAAGGGGCCCTCGACAGCCCCAGCATTTT	CASSPTILRGPRQPQHF
TRBD2	TRBV9	once	TRBJ2-5	TGTGCCAGCAGCCCCCGGACTAGCGGGGGGCCCCTACAAGAGACCCAGTACTTC	CASSPRTSGGPLQETQYF
TRBD1	TRBV19	few	TRBJ2-1	TGTGCCAGTAGTCCCAGACAGGGATCGACCTACAATGAGCAGTTCTTC	CASSPRQGSTYNEQFF
TRBD2	TRBV28	NA	TRBJ2-5	TGTGCCAGCAGTTCGCCTAGCGGGCCTCGGGAGACCCAGTACTTC	CASSSPSGPRETQYF
NA	TRBV27	NA	TRBJ1-3	TGTGCCAGCAGTTTAGAGCGGGGTGGAAACACCATATATTTT	CASSLERGGNTIYF
NA	TRBV6-1	NA	TRBJ2-7	TGTGCCAGCAGTGAAGTGGCAGGGAACTACGAGCAGTACTTC	CASSEVAGNYEQYF
TRBD1	TRBV11-2	NA	TRBJ1-6	TGTGCCAGCAGCTCAGCCAGACAGGGCCCAACCGATAATTCACCCCTCCACTTT	CASSSARQGPTDNSPLHF
TRBD1	TRBV6-1	NA	TRBJ1-6	TGTGCCAGCAGTGAAAGGGACAGGCAGGGTTCACCCCTCCACTTT	CASSERDRQGSPLHF
TRBD1	TRBV28	NA	TRBJ1-3	TGTGCCAGCAGTACCCGACAGGGCGGGTATGGAAACACCATATATTTT	CASSTRQGGYGNTIYF
TRBD1	TRBV11-1	NA	TRBJ2-1	TGTGCCAGCAGCTTAGAATGGACAGGGCCCAATGAGCAGTTCTTC	CASSLEWTGPNEQFF
NA	TRBV18	NA	TRBJ1-1	TGTGCCAGCACGACGGGGAGCATGAACACTGAAGCTTTCTTT	CASTTGSMNTEAFF
NA	TRBV3-1/TRBV3-2	NA	TRBJ1-3	TGTGCCAGCAGCCTCGGACAGTCTGGAAACACCATATATTTT	CASSLGQSGNTIYF
NA	TRBV11-2	NA	TRBJ1-4	TGTGCCAGCAGCTTAAACCAGGGCTCAAATGAAAAACTGTTTTTT	CASSLNQGSNEKLFF
NA	TRBV5-1	NA	TRBJ1-2	TGCGCCAGCAGCTCCGCGTCGGGAGGGAATGGCTACACCTTC	CASSSASGGNGYTF
NA	TRBV2	few	TRBJ1-4	TGTGCCAGCAAGAGAGGGTCAGCCAATAATGAAAAACTGTTTTTT	CASKRGSANNEKLFF